This TCR beta chain was captured in a study of blood T cell repertoires in COVID-19 (dated by TCRdb to the early 2020s). Background on the whole study: Samples from collaborators originated in the United States, Italy and Spain and spanned both the acute and convalescent phases of COVID-19. The prospective study material was composed of cDNA or gDNA derived from T cells, B-cell-depleted T cells, or PBMCs. Deeply sampled blood TCRbeta repertoires from subjects exposed to, actively infected with, or recovered from COVID-19 were included in the dataset. A freely available public database, intended as a resource for researchers studying the immune response to SARS-CoV-2, is where the repertoires were released. Samples were obtained from the ongoing ImmuneRACE study (first 160 participants) and from over 1,000 subjects provided by 6 global collaborators. Nearly every sample came with metadata listing a de-identified subject ID, COVID-19 status, age in years and sex. Where available, HLA class I and class II types were taken from metadata supplied by the sample provider and were not determined by assay-based typing. Results the study describes overall, beyond this receptor: How much clinical and demographic metadata was included differed by source and by participant, and the metadata was provided uncurated.

V loses 4 bases at its end and J loses 9 bases; junction bases beyond the gene matches: 12. From its cysteine to its phenylalanine, the CDR3 spans 16 amino acids. This entry keeps only the CDR3 DNA: 48 bases, framed from base 1. CDR1 and CDR2 were assigned from the germline V gene as SGHVS and FNYEAQ. The collaborating institutions used their own protocols to collect whole blood in K2EDTA tubes. For TCRbeta analysis, collaborators shipped samples in one of three forms: frozen whole blood, isolated PBMCs, or DNA extracted from either of those sample types. A note on this clone: Which antigen it targets is not known. No quality values exist for individual bases; no much larger clone is one base distant.

The immunoSEQ Assay, a bias-controlled multiplex PCR, was used to amplify TCRbeta CDR3 regions from genomic DNA. Concerning the study's data processing: Nucleated cell counts per sample were estimated from amplification of reference gene primers within the assay. To quantify the absolute abundance of each unique TCRbeta CDR3 rearrangement, sequence reads were collapsed and filtered. For each sample, productive Simpson clonality was calculated as the square root of Simpson's diversity index over productive rearrangements. TCRdb limited this immuneACCESS table to in-frame rearrangements with V and J called. A share of clones is missing; checked studies link under half to unresolved V genes, and the rest is unexplained. That table is the source of V, J and clone size, and D and trimming were worked out from the DNA. The table for this sample lists approximately 53,000 clones; 83% of them were counted only once. The ten largest clones represent around 15% of the sample.

This TCR came from a man between 35 and 55 years old with acute or convalescent COVID-19. The sequenced material came from peripheral blood. This receptor chain uses TRBV7-6 and TRBJ2-1; the central 10 bases match TRBD1. The DNA sequence follows: TGTGCCAGCAGCTCAACAAACCCGGGACAGGGGAGTGAGCAGTTCTTC. It is translated as CASSSTNPGQGSEQFF.